This T cell receptor beta chain came from a study of cytomegalovirus exposure and HLA in healthy donors. The overall study: HLA-typed donors were the source of about 85 million unique TCRs, which an early data release held. Among about 380 genotyped donors, around 81% fell in the Caucasian-associated ancestry cluster.

Regarding the study as a whole: Associated with cytomegalovirus, according to the listing, were approximately 160 TCR beta chains. Earlier analysis yielded a pattern in which most TCR beta V segments were productive about 87% or about 30% of the time.

Primers for the PCR totalled 60 Vbeta and 13 Jbeta. Some clones are missing from TCRdb's copy, which holds only in-frame ones; the method was immunoSEQ multiplex PCR. The data show 90,000 to 120,000 clones, 70% to 85% seen once. About this clone: Its antigen is currently unknown.

Germline V gene sequence: CDR1 SGHVS, CDR2 FQNEAQ. The CDR3 has 18 residues. The V segment lost 1 base and the J segment 2 bases; nucleotides outside the gene matches: 13. The sequenced sample consisted of PBMCs. V and J are TRBV7-8 and TRBJ2-7; 8 bases are a match to TRBD1. This receptor was obtained from a woman aged 40 to 50 in good health and CMV-seronegative. In DNA, the CDR3 is TGTGCCAGCAGCTTAGGCTTCAGGGGGCGAAGGGAGACCTACGAGCAGTACTTC. Its protein is CASSLGFRGRRETYEQYF. Full variable domain (remainder filled in from reference TRBV7-8 and TRBJ2-7): GAGVSQSPRYKVAKRGQDVALRCDPISGHVSLFWYQQALGQGPEFLTYFQNEAQLDKSGLPSDRFFAERPEGSVSTLKIQRTQQEDSAVYLCASSLGFRGRRETYEQYFGPGTRLTVT.